This T cell receptor beta chain was recovered during a study of blood T cells in healthy people across ages. Study summary: When template switching was applied, about one barcoded beta molecule was captured per two T cells.

The V end lost 6 bases, the J end lost 0 bases, and 14 bases lay between the germline ends. The CDR3 is 14 residues long. CDR1 is DFQATT and CDR2 is SNEGSKA in the germline V gene (reference sequence). Combining a sample-barcoded 5' primer with a J-beta primer mix, a second PCR ran for about 7 to 11 cycles. Every cDNA molecule bore a tag from a template-switch adaptor containing 12 random nucleotides. TCRdb called the 5' RACE reads again in MiXCR, with one record for every CDR3 protein. This sample has 1.2 million to 1.5 million distinct CDR3 sequences, with roughly 40% found just once. As concerns this clonotype: Its matching antigen is unknown.

Study-level results: Roughly linear age-related decline in beta diversity appeared, significant by age about 40.

What was sequenced was blood. The V and J genes are TRBV20-1 and TRBJ1-1, with D tentatively TRBD1 (5 bases). The receptor comes from a woman aged 18-29 years in good health. CDR3 DNA sequence: TGCAGTGCGTTAGGAGGGGAGGTGAACACTGAAGCTTTCTTT. This encodes CSALGGEVNTEAFF.